The T cell receptor beta chain under discussion was sequenced for a study of blood T cell repertoires in COVID-19. The protocol was immunoSEQ multiplex PCR, while the TCRdb copy is restricted to in-frame clones and leaves out a portion. The data show under 150,000 clones, with approximately 80% seen just once and around 3.1% held by the top ten. From germline, CDR1 is SGHRS and CDR2 YFSETQ. Trimming cost V 2 bases and J 2 bases, with 14 bases left between them. The CDR3 length is 15 residues. This clone appeared a few times. The TCR originated in a woman between 35 and 50 years old with active or convalescent COVID-19. The specimen sequenced was peripheral blood. V gene TRBV5-1 combines with J gene TRBJ2-7; D is perhaps TRBD1 (6 bases). The CDR3 coding sequence is TGCGCCAGCAGCTTTAGGCAGGGGAGCCCCTACGAGCAGTACTTC. Protein: CASSFRQGSPYEQYF.